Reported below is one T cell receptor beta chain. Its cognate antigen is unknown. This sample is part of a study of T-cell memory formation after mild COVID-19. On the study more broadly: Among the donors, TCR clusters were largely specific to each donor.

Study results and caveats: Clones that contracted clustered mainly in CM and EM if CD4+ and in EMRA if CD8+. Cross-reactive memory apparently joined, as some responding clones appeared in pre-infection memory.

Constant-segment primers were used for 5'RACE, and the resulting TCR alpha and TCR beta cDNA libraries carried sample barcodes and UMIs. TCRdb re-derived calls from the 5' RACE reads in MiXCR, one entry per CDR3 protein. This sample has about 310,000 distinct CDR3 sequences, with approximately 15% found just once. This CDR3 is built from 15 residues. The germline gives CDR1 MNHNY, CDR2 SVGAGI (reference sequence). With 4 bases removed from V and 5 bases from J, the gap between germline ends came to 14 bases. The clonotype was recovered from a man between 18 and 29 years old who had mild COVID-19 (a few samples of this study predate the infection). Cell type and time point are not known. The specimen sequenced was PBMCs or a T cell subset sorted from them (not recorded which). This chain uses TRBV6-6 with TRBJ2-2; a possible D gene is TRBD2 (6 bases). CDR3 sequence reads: CASSSDSRGTGELFF. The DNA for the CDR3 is TGTGCCAGCAGTTCCGACAGCCGGGGGACCGGGGAGCTGTTTTTT.